The 14 T cell receptor beta chains below all came from one sample that was sequenced in a study of T cells expressing NK-cell markers. Reprocessing the 5' RACE reads, TCRdb reports a single entry for every CDR3 protein and omits DNA. This sample's clone table lists roughly 180,000 distinct CDR3 sequences. Specimen: blood T cells: a sorted CD56 or NKG2C T cell subset, CD4+ or CD8+ T cells, or bulk PBMC T cells (not recorded which). Receptors were obtained from a woman aged 18-70 years in good health.

The chain couples TRBV20-1 to TRBJ1-6. Per the germline V gene, CDR1 is DFQATT and CDR2 is SNEGSKA (reference sequence). This CDR3 region has 16 residues. CDR3 protein: CSARDGGNSYNSPLHF.

The gene calls are TRBV3-1 and TRBJ2-3; the D call of TRBD2 rests on TCRdb alone, since no DNA is present to check it. The CDR3 covers 16 residues. The germline V gene has CDR1 LGHDT and CDR2 YNNKEL (reference sequence). The CDR3 sequence is CASSQDLSGGSDTQYF.

The chain recombines TRBV5-1 with TRBJ1-1; the D call of TRBD1 rests on TCRdb alone, since no DNA is present to check it. Germline values: CDR1 SGHRS, CDR2 YFSETQ. This CDR3 spans 14 amino acids. This CDR3 reads CASYPGQPNTEAFF.

The rearrangement joins TRBV29-1 to TRBJ1-4; the D call from TCRdb, TRBD1, cannot be confirmed without DNA. CDR1 SQVTM and CDR2 ANQGSEA come from the germline V gene. There are 13 residues in the CDR3. The CDR3 sequence: CSATGAPNEKLFF.

This sequence joins TRBV7-7 and TRBJ2-1; the D gene TCRdb calls, TRBD1, cannot be checked with no DNA. The CDR3 is 13 amino acids. CDR1 and CDR2 (germline): SSHAT, FNYEAQ (reference sequence). The CDR3 loop reads CASSSGQGNEQFF.

CDR3: CASTYRENTEAFF. The chain has TRBV5-5 and TRBJ1-1. The CDR3 sequence is 13 residues long. The V gene's germline CDR1 is SGHKS and CDR2 YYEKEE (reference sequence).

The chain joins TRBV5-1 to TRBJ2-1; TCRdb picks TRBD2, but there is no DNA to check that call. The CDR3 runs 15 residues. The germline V gene has CDR1 SGHRS and CDR2 YFSETQ. CDR3 loop: CASSQEAVPYNEQFF.

The chain links TRBV5-1 to TRBJ1-1; TCRdb selects TRBD1, and the lack of DNA leaves this call unchecked. CDR3 length: 16 residues. Germline CDR1 SGHRS, CDR2 YFSETQ. The CDR3 region is CASSLASGEMYTEAFF.

This chain's CDR3 is CASSRAGTGYNEQFF. The rearrangement links TRBV4-1 to TRBJ2-1; TCRdb names TRBD2, which stays unverified in the absence of DNA. CDR1 MGHRA and CDR2 YSYEKL come from the germline V gene. This CDR3 is 15 amino acids long.

The chain has TRBV5-1 and TRBJ1-1; TCRdb proposes TRBD1, but this gene call is untestable without DNA. Per germline, CDR1 SGHRS and CDR2 YFSETQ. The CDR3 consists of 11 residues. This CDR3 is CASSQDSRAFF.

This CDR3 is CASSPAGVAGELFF. The genes are TRBV11-2 and TRBJ2-2; TCRdb calls TRBD1, which cannot be checked without DNA. The CDR3 totals 14 residues. The germline V gene has CDR1 SGHAT and CDR2 FQNNGV.

The chain joins TRBV7-7 to TRBJ2-2; the D call of TRBD1 rests on TCRdb alone, since no DNA is present to check it. CDR3 length equals 16 residues. Looked up from germline, CDR1 is SSHAT and CDR2 is FNYEAQ (reference sequence). Here the CDR3 reads CASSPGAGGDTGELFF.

The chain employs TRBV6-1 and TRBJ1-5; TCRdb names TRBD1, which stays unverified in the absence of DNA. CDR3 length: 15 residues. Per the germline V gene, CDR1 is MNHNS and CDR2 is SASEGT. This chain's CDR3 is CASKLDRGTNQPQHF.

The rearrangement links TRBV7-2 to TRBJ2-5; TCRdb's D call of TRBD2 is untestable without DNA. This CDR3 has 15 amino acids. Germline V lookup: CDR1 SGHTA, CDR2 FQGNSA. The CDR3 is CASSLGSSSIQTQYF.